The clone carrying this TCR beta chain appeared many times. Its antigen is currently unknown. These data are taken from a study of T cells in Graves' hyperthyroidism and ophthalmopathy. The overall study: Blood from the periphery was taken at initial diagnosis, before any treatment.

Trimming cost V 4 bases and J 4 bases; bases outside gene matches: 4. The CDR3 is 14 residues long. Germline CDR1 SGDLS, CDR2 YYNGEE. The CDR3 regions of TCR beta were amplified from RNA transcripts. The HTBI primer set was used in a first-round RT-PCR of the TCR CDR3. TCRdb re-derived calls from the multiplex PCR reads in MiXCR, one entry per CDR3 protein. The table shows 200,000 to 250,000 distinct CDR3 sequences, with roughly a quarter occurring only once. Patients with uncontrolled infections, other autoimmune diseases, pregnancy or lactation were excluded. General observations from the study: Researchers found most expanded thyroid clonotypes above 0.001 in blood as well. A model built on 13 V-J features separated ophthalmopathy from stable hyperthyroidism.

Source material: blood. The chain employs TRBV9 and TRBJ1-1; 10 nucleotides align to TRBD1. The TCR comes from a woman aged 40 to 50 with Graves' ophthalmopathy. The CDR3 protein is CASSPRTGGTEAFF. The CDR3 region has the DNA TGTGCCAGCAGCCCTCGGACAGGGGGCACTGAAGCTTTCTTT. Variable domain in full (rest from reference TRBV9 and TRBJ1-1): DSGVTQTPKHLITATGQRVTLRCSPRSGDLSVYWYQQSLDQGLQFLIQYYNGEERAKGNILERFSAQQFPDLHSELNLSSLELGDSALYFCASSPRTGGTEAFFGQGTRLTVV.